The clone carrying this T cell receptor beta chain was counted between two and nine times. Its antigen is undetermined. This record comes from a study of T cell repertoires in cytomegalovirus infection. Looking at the study overall: In the study, CMV epitopes included recently identified HLA-C-restricted and well-studied HLA-B-restricted ones. CMV infection together with matching HLA type was indicated by public TCR beta signatures.

TCRdb ran MiXCR on the reads and lists one entry per CDR3 protein. The sample lists around 430,000 distinct CDR3 sequences; approximately 46% were seen once. The germline V gene has CDR1 SGHAT and CDR2 FQNNGV. The CDR3 loop spans 14 amino acids. The V end was cut by 6 bases, the J end by 6 bases, with 16 bases between. Study-wide results and caveats: There were HLA-C-restricted CMV-specific TCR beta clonotypes dominating the ex vivo response. Frequencies of public TCR beta families were cumulated, and this identified carriers of CMV plus the relevant HLA.

The clonotype originates from a human donor in good health (CMV status not recorded). Some clones in this sample may be carry-over from other donors' samples. The chain is built from TRBV11-2 and TRBJ2-3; the D gene is possibly TRBD2 (5 bases). The specimen comprised cultured PBMCs, sampled from culture after CMV antigen stimulation. The CDR3 reads CASSLASTGDTQYF. As DNA, the CDR3 is TGTGCCAGCAGTCTAGCCTCGACGGGGGATACGCAGTATTTT.